This TCR beta chain stems from a study of shared clonotypes between healthy human individuals. This table comes from immunoSEQ multiplex PCR, and its TCRdb copy is limited to in-frame clones, with some not included. The profile covers approximately 330,000 clones, with 73% appearing a single time and around 9.3% taken by the ten largest. The CDR3 has 15 residues. Trimming pared 0 bases from V and 0 bases from J, leaving 7 bases between. Germline V gives CDR1 ENHRY, CDR2 SYGVKD. This clone was counted a few times. Sequencing input: memory CD4+ T cells sorted from blood. Indicated subset: CD45RA-negative fraction. The receptor's source is a man aged 30-40 years in good health. This chain uses TRBV10-3 with TRBJ2-3; D ambiguous. The DNA for the CDR3 is TGTGCCATCAGTGAGTCCCTGGCGAGCACAGATACGCAGTATTTT. Its protein product is CAISESLASTDTQYF.